This TCR beta chain comes out of a study of shared clonotypes between healthy human individuals. Across the whole study: Participating donors consisted of a couple of women and a few men aged 18 to 49. General study findings and limits: Among donors, sharing of clonotypes was expected to be affected by sequencing depth. The study sampled only blood, and tissue repertoires likely differ. Compared with memory subsets, naive subsets generally had larger estimated richness.

CD8 cells regarded as naive lacked CD45RO, were positively chosen for CCR7, and omitted terminally differentiated effector memory CD45RA+ cells. Germline CDR1 is MNHEY and CDR2 is SMNVEV (reference sequence). The V gene lost 2 bases and the J gene lost 10 bases, with 6 bases spanning the gap. There are 11 residues in the CDR3. Produced via immunoSEQ multiplex PCR; TCRdb's table is partial and in-frame only. The repertoire holds approximately 600,000 clones, with about 95% as singletons. Details on this clone: Its antigen is unknown.

The chain has TRBV27 and TRBJ2-1; perhaps TRBD1 as D (6 bases). Material: naive CD8+ T cells sorted from blood. The receptor comes from a woman aged 25-40 years in good health. This CDR3 reads CASSLGTEQFF. The CDR3 nucleotides are TGTGCCAGCAGTTTAGGGACAGAGCAGTTCTTC.